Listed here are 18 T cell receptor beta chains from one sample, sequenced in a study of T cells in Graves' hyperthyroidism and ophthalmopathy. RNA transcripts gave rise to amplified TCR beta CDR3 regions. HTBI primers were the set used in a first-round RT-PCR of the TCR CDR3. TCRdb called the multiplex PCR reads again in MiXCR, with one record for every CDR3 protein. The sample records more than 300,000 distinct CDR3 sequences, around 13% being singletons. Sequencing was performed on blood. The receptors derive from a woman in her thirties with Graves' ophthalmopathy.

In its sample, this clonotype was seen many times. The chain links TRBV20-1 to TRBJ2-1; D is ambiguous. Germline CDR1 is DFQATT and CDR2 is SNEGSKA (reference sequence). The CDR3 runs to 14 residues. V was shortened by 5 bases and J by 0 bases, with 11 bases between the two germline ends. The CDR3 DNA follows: TGCAGTGCTGAAGGTCTAGGCTCCTACAATGAGCAGTTCTTC. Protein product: CSAEGLGSYNEQFF.

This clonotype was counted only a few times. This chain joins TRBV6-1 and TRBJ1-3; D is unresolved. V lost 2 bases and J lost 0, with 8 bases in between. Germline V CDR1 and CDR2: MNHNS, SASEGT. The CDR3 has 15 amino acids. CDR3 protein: CASSELAVSGNTIYF. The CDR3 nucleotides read TGTGCCAGCAGTGAATTGGCAGTCTCTGGAAACACCATATATTTT.

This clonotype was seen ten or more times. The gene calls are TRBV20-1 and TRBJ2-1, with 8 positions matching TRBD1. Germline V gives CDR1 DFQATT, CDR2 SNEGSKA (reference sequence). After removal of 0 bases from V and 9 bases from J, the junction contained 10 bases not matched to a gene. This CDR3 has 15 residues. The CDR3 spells CSARDSADRVFEQFF. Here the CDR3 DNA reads TGCAGTGCTAGAGATTCAGCGGACAGGGTTTTTGAGCAGTTCTTC.

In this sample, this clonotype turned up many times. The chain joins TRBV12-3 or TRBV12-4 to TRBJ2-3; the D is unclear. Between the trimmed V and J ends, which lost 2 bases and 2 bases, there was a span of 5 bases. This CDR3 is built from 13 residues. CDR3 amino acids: CASSLSVTDTQYF. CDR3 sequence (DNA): TGTGCCAGCAGTTTATCAGTCACAGATACGCAGTATTTT.

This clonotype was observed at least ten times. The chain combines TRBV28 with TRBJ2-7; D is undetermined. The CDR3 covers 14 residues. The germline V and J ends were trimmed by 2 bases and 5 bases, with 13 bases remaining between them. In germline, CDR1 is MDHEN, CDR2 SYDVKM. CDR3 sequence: CASSLVGLRNEQYF. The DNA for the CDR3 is TGTGCCAGCAGTTTAGTCGGGTTGCGGAACGAGCAGTACTTC.

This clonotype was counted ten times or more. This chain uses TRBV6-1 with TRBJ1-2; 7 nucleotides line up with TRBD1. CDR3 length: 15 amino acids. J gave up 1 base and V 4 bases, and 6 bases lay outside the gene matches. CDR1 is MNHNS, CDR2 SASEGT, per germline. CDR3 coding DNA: TGTGCCAGCAGTGCCGGGACAGCGATTAACTATGGCTACACCTTC. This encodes CASSAGTAINYGYTF.

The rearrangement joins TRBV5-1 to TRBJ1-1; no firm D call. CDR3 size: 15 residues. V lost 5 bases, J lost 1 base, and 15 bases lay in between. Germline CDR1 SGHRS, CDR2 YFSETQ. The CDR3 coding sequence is TGCGCCAGCAGACAAAACCCGGAGCGGAACACTGAAGCTTTCTTT. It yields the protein CASRQNPERNTEAFF.

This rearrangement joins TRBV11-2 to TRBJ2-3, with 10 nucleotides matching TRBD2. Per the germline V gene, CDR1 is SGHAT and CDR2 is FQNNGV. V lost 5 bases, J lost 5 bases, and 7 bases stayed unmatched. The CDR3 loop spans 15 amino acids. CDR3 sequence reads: CASSLRLAGVDTQYF. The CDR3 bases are TGTGCCAGCAGCCTCAGACTAGCGGGTGTAGATACGCAGTATTTT. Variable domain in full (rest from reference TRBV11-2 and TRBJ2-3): EAGVAQSPRYKIIEKRQSVAFWCNPISGHATLYWYQQILGQGPKLLIQFQNNGVVDDSQLPKDRFSAERLKGVDSTLKIQPAKLEDSAVYLCASSLRLAGVDTQYFGPGTRLTVL.

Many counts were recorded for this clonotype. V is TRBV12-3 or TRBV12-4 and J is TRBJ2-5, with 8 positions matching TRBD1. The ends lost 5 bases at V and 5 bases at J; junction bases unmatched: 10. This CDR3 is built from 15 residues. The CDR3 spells CASSQTGVMGETQYF. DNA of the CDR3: TGTGCCAGCAGTCAGACAGGGGTTATGGGGGAGACCCAGTACTTC.

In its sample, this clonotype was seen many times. This chain's CDR3 is CASSFSSLGTDTQYF. CDR3 in DNA: TGTGCCAGCAGCTTTAGTAGTCTAGGCACAGATACGCAGTATTTT. The chain couples TRBV5-6 to TRBJ2-3, with D hard to call. V was clipped by 2 bases and J by 1 base, with 11 bases between them. The germline V gene encodes CDR1 SGHDT and CDR2 YYEEEE. The CDR3 sequence is 15 residues long.

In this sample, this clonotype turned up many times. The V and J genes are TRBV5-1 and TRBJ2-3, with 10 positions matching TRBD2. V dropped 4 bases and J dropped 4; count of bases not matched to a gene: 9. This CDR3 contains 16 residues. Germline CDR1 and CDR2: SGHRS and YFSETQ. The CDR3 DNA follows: TGCGCCAGCAGCGGCTCTAGCGGGGGCAGCGCAGATACGCAGTATTTT. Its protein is CASSGSSGGSADTQYF.

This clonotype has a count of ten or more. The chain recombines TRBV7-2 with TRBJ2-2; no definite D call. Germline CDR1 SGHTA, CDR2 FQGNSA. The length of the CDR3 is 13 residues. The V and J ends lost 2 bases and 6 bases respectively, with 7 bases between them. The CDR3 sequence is CASSLFFSGELFF. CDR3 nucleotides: TGTGCCAGCAGCTTATTTTTCTCCGGGGAGCTGTTTTTT.

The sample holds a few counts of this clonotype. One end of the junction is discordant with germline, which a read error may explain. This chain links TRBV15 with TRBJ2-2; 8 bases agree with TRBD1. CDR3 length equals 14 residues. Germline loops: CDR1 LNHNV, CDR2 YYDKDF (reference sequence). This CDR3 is CATTQGADTGERFF. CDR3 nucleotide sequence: TGTGCCACCACGCAGGGGGCGGACACCGGGGAGCGGTTTTTT. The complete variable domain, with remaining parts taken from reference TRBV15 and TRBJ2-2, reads DAMVIQNPRYQVTQFGKPVTLSCSQTLNHNVMYWYQQKSSQAPKLLFHYYDKDFNNEADTPDNFQSRRPNTSFCFLDIRSPGLGDTAMYLCATTQGADTGERFFGEGSRLTVL.

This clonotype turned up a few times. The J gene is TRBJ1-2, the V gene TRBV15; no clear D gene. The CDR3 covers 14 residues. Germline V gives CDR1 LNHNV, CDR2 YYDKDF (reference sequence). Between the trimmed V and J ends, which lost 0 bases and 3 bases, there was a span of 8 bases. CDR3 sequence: CATSRDPSDYGYTF. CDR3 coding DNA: TGTGCCACCAGCAGAGATCCCAGTGACTATGGCTACACCTTC.

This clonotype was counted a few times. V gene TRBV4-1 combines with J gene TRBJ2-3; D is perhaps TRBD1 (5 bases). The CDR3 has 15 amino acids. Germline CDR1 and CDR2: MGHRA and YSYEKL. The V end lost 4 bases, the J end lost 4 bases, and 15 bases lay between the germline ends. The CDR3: CASSLQDAGPDTQYF. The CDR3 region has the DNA TGCGCCAGCAGCCTACAGGACGCCGGCCCAGATACGCAGTATTTT.

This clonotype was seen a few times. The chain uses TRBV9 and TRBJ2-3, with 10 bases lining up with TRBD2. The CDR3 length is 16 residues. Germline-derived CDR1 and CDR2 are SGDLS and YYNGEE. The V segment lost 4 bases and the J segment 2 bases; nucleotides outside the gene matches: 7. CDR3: CASSPESGGDTDTQYF. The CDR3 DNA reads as TGTGCCAGCAGCCCAGAAAGCGGGGGGGACACAGATACGCAGTATTTT.

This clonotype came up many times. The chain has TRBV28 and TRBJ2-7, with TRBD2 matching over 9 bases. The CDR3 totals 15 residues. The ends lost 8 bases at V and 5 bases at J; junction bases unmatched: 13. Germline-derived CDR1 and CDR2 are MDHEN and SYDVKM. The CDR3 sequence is CASSGGGAGPHEQYF. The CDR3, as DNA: TGTGCCAGCTCGGGCGGGGGGGCCGGTCCCCACGAGCAGTACTTC.

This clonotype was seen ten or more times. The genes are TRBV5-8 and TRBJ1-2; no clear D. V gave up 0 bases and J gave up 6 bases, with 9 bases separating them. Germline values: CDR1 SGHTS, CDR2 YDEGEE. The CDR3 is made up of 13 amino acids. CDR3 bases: TGTGCCAGCAGCTTGGTGTTCGGGGATGGCTACACCTTC. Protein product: CASSLVFGDGYTF. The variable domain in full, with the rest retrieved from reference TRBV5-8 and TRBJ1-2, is EAGVTQSPTHLIKTRGQQATLRCSPISGHTSVYWYQQALGLGLQFLLWYDEGEERNRGNFPPRFSGRQFPNYSSELNVNALELEDSALYLCASSLVFGDGYTFGSGTRLTVV.